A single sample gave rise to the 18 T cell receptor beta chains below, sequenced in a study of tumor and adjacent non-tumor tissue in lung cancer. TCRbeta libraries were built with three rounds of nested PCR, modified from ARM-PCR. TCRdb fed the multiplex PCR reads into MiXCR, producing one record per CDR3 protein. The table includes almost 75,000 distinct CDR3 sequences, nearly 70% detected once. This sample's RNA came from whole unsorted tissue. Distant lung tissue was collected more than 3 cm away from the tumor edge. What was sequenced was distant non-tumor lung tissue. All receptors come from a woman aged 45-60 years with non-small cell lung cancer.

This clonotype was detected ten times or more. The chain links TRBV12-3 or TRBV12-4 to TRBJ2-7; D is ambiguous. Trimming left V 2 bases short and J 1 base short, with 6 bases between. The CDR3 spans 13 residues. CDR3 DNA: TGTGCCAGCAGTTTAATCCGGTCCTACGAGCAGTACTTC. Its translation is CASSLIRSYEQYF.

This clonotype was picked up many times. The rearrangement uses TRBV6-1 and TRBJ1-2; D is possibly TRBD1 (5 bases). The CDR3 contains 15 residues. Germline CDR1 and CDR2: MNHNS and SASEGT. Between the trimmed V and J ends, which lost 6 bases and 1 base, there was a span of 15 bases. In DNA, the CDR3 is TGTGCCAGCAGCCCAGGGCTCACCGGTAACTATGGCTACACCTTC. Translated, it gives CASSPGLTGNYGYTF.

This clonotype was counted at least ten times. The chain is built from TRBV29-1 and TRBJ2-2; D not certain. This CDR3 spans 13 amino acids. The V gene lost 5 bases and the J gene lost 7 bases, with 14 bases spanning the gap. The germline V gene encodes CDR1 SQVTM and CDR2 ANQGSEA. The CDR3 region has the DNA TGCAGCGTTACCCTCAACAGTCTCGGGGAGCTGTTTTTT. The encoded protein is CSVTLNSLGELFF.

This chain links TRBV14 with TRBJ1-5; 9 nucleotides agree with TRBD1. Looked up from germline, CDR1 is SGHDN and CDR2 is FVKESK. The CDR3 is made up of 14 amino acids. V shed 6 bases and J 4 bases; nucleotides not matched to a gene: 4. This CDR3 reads CASSRQGVNQPQHF. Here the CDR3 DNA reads TGTGCCAGCAGTAGACAGGGGGTAAATCAGCCCCAGCATTTT.

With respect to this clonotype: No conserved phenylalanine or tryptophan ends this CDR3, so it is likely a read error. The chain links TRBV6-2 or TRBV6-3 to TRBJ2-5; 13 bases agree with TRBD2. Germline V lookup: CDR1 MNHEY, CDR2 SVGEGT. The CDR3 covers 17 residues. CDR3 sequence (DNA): TGTGCCAGCAGTCTAGGACTAGCGGGAGTATTCTACGAGACACAGTACGTC. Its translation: CASSLGLAGVFYETQYV.

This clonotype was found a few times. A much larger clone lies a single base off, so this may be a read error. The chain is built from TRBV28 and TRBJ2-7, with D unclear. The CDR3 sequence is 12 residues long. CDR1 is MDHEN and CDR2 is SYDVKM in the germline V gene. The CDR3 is CVSTRGVYEQYF. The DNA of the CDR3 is TGTGTCAGCACCCGTGGTGTGTACGAGCAGTACTTC.

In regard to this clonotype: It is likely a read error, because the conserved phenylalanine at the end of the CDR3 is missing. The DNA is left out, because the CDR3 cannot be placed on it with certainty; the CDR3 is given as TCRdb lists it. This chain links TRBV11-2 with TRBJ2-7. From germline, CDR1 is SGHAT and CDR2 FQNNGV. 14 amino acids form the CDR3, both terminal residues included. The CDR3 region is CASSLTLWNDERYS.

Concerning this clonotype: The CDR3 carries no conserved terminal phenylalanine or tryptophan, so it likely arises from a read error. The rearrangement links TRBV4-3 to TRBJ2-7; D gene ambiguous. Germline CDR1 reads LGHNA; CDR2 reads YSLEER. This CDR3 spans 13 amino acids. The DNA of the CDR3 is TGCGTCAGCAGTCAAGTTCGGGCGACCGAGCAGTACTAC. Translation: CVSSQVRATEQYY.

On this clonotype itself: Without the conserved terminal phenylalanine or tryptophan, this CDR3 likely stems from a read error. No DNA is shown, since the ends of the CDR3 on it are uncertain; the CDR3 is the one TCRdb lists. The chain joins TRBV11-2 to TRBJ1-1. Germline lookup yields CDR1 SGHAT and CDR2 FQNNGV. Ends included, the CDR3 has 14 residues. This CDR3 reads CASSSAGKNTETFS.

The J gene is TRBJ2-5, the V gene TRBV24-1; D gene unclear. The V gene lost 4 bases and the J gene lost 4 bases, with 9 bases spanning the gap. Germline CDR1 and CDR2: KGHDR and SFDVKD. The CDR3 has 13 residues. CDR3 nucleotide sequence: TGTGCCACCAGTGACCCCGCAGGAGAGACCCAGTACTTC. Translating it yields CATSDPAGETQYF.

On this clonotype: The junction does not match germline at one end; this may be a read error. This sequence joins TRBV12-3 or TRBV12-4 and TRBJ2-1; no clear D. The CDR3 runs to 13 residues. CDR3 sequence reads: CVSRTPGSSEQFF. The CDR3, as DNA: TGTGTCAGCAGAACCCCCGGGTCTTCGGAGCAGTTCTTC.

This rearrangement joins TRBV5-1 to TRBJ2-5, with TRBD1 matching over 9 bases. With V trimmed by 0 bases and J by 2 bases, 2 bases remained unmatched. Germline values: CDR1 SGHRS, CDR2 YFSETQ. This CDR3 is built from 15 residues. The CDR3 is CASSLGDRGQETQYF. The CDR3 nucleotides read TGCGCCAGCAGCTTGGGCGACAGGGGGCAAGAGACCCAGTACTTC. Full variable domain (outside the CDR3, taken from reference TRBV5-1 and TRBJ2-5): KAGVTQTPRYLIKTRGQQVTLSCSPISGHRSVSWYQQTPGQGLQFLFEYFSETQRNKGNFPGRFSGRQFSNSRSEMNVSTLELGDSALYLCASSLGDRGQETQYFGPGTRLLVL.

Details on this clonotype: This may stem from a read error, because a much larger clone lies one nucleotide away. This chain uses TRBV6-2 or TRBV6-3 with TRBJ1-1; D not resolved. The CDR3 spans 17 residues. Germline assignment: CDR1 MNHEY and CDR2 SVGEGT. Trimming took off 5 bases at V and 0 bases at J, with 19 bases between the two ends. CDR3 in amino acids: CASSPRLGSRVNTEAFF. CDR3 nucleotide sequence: TGTGCCAGCAGTCCACGACTAGGGAGTCGCGTGAACACTGAAGCTTTCTTT.

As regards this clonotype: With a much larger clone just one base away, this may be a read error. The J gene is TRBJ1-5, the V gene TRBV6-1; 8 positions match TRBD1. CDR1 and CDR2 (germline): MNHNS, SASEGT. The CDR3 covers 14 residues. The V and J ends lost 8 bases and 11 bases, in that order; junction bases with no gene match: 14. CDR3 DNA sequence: TGTGCCAGCTGTCGTACAGGGGGTATCTCGGCCCAGCATTTT. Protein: CASCRTGGISAQHF.

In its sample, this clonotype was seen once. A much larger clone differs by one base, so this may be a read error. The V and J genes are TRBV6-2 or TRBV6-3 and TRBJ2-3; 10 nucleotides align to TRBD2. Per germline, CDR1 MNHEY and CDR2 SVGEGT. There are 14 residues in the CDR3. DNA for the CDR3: TGTGCCAGCAGACTAGCGGGGAGCATAGATACGCAGTATTTT. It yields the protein CASRLAGSIDTQYF.

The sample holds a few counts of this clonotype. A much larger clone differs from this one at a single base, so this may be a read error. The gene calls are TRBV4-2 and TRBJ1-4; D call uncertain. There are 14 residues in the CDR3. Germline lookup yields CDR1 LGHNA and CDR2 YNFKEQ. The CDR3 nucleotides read TGTGTCAGCGGCCGGGCTGCAACTAATGAAAAACTGTTTTTT. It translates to CVSGRAATNEKLFF.

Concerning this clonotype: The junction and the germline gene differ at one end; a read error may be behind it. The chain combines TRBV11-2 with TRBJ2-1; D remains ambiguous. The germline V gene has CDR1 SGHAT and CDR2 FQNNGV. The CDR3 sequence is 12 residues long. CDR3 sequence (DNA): TGCGCCAGCAGCCTATTGAACATTGAGCAGTTCTTC. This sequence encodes CASSLLNIEQFF.

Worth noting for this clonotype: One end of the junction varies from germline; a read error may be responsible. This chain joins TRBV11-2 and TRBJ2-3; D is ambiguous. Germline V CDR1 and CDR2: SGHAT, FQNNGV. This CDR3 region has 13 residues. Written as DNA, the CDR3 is TGTGCCAGCCGCCCCACCCCCTCAGATACGCGGTATTTT. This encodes CASRPTPSDTRYF.